This TCR beta chain originates from a study of blood T cells in healthy people across ages. General study points: When set beside aged donors, long-lived donors presented more naive CD4+ cells and higher diversity. Measured against age, TCR beta diversity per million T cells decreased in a roughly linear manner.

This clonotype was observed a handful of times. Its antigen remains unknown. The sample providers were healthy Caucasian people from Russia, aged roughly 6 to 100. The V end lost 8 bases, the J end lost 6 bases, and 17 bases lay between the germline ends. The CDR3 is 14 residues long. A sample-barcoded 5' primer and a J-beta primer mix were used in a second PCR of roughly 6 to 11 cycles. Each single sample gave us at least 3 million CDR3-containing paired-end reads. TCRdb called the 5' RACE reads again in MiXCR, with one record for every CDR3 protein. Among some 1.4 million distinct CDR3 sequences listed, around 39% were seen once.

This sequence originates from a young woman in good health. Material: blood. V is TRBV12-3 or TRBV12-4 and J is TRBJ1-5; D is possibly TRBD1 (5 bases). CDR3 protein: CASALWGGSQPQHF. The CDR3 DNA is TGTGCCAGCGCCCTTTGGGGGGGGAGTCAGCCCCAGCATTTT.